Below, 18 T cell receptor beta chains from the same sample are listed, as sequenced in a study of T cells after yellow fever vaccination. TCRdb itself ran the 5' RACE reads through MiXCR, one entry per CDR3 protein. The table has around 230,000 distinct CDR3 sequences, roughly 6.8% seen once. The sample was CD4+ T cells sorted from PBMCs, taken on the day of the yellow fever booster vaccination. The receptors derive from a man aged 25 to 40 who received the YFV17D yellow fever vaccine.

This chain links TRBV4-3 with TRBJ2-7; no definite D call. Trimming pared 0 bases from V and 4 bases from J, leaving 13 bases between. CDR1 is LGHNA and CDR2 is YSLEER in the germline V gene. This CDR3 is built from 15 residues. Written as DNA, the CDR3 is TGCGCCAGCAGCCAAGATATCGGAACATGGTACGAGCAGTACTTC. This codes for CASSQDIGTWYEQYF.

Turning to this clonotype: Possible read error: a much larger clone is one base away. This chain connects TRBV12-3 or TRBV12-4 to TRBJ2-7; 13 nucleotides line up with TRBD2. J gave up 9 bases and V 3 bases, and 8 bases lay outside the gene matches. The CDR3 is made up of 15 amino acids. Here the CDR3 DNA reads TGTGCCAGCAGTTTGACTAGCGGGAGGAGTGGAGTGCAGTACTTC. This sequence encodes CASSLTSGRSGVQYF.

This clonotype was picked up many times. This chain connects TRBV6-1 to TRBJ2-1; TRBD2 aligns across 10 bases. CDR1 and CDR2 from the germline V gene are MNHNS and SASEGT. V was pared by 6 bases and J by 3 bases, with 5 bases of the junction left unmatched. This CDR3 region has 15 residues. This CDR3 reads CASRPGTSVYNEQFF. The CDR3 DNA is TGTGCCAGCAGACCAGGGACTAGCGTCTACAATGAGCAGTTCTTC.

This clonotype was seen more than once but under ten times. The chain carries TRBV23-1 and TRBJ2-7; the D is unclear. TRBV23-1 has ORF status, its function being uncertain. V was shortened by 2 bases and J by 9 bases, with 20 bases between the two germline ends. The CDR3 length is 15 residues. This CDR3 is CASSQDFGNLRGQYF. The CDR3 DNA reads as TGCGCCAGCAGTCAAGATTTCGGAAACCTACGAGGGCAGTACTTC.

This clonotype was found many times. This chain links TRBV28 with TRBJ2-1; the D is unclear. V shed 2 bases and J shed 6 bases, with 5 bases lying between them. The germline CDR1 and CDR2 sequences are MDHEN and SYDVKM. The CDR3 sequence is 12 residues long. In DNA, the CDR3 is TGTGCCAGCAGTTTAGGGTCCAATGAGCAGTTCTTC. It encodes CASSLGSNEQFF.

Regarding this clonotype: A much larger clone lies one base from this, so it may be a read error. The V and J genes are TRBV10-3 and TRBJ2-1, with D perhaps matching TRBD1 or TRBD2 (6 bases each). The CDR3 runs to 15 residues. Germline V lookup: CDR1 ENHRY, CDR2 SYGVKD. CDR3 sequence: CATKGGDGSYNELFF. In DNA, the CDR3 is TGTGCCACCAAGGGGGGAGACGGGTCCTACAATGAGCTGTTCTTC.

This clonotype came up a few times. The chain recombines TRBV28 with TRBJ2-3, with D maybe TRBD1 (6 bases). The CDR3 contains 12 residues. The V end lost 7 bases, the J end lost 9 bases, and 14 bases lay between the germline ends. The germline V gene has CDR1 MDHEN and CDR2 SYDVKM. CDR3 residues: CASTQQGFTQYF. The CDR3 DNA sequence: TGTGCCAGCACCCAACAGGGATTCACGCAGTATTTT.

This chain joins TRBV20-1 and TRBJ1-1; D gene unclear. The V end was cut by 3 bases, the J end by 3 bases, with 8 bases between. The CDR3 covers 12 residues. CDR1 is DFQATT and CDR2 is SNEGSKA in the germline V gene (reference sequence). The CDR3 protein is CSASAAYTEAFF. The CDR3 nucleotides read TGCAGTGCTAGTGCGGCATACACTGAAGCTTTCTTT.

The V and J genes are TRBV20-1 and TRBJ1-5; D is undetermined. The V end was cut by 4 bases, the J end by 5 bases, with 9 bases between. The CDR3 runs 12 residues. CDR1 and CDR2 (germline): DFQATT, SNEGSKA (reference sequence). CDR3 DNA sequence: TGCAGTGCTAATCCGTTCGATCAGCCCCAGCATTTT. Its translation is CSANPFDQPQHF.

J is TRBJ2-7 and V is TRBV20-1, with 7 bases fitting TRBD2. The CDR3 has 15 amino acids. CDR1 and CDR2 from the germline V gene are DFQATT and SNEGSKA (reference sequence). J gave up 0 bases and V 3 bases, and 8 bases lay outside the gene matches. CDR3 sequence: CSASVGTTYSYEQYF. In DNA, the CDR3 is TGCAGTGCTAGTGTCGGGACTACCTACTCCTACGAGCAGTACTTC.

This clonotype came up many times. The chain joins TRBV20-1 to TRBJ1-1, with a possible D match to TRBD1 (5 bases). Germline CDR1 DFQATT, CDR2 SNEGSKA (reference sequence). V lost 6 bases to trimming and J lost 4 bases, with 12 bases between them. This CDR3 comprises 12 residues. The CDR3 region is CSAGGGSTEAFF. CDR3 in DNA: TGCAGTGCCGGGGGGGGTAGCACTGAAGCTTTCTTT.

The chain uses TRBV7-2 and TRBJ1-3; 7 bases are shared with TRBD1. This CDR3 has 17 amino acids. Germline CDR1 and CDR2: SGHTA and FQGNSA. The V segment lost 3 bases and the J segment 0 bases; nucleotides outside the gene matches: 8. The CDR3 loop is CASSFSGTESSGNTIYF. CDR3 DNA sequence: TGTGCCAGCAGCTTTTCAGGGACAGAGAGCTCTGGAAACACCATATATTTT.

This clonotype was seen a few times. CDR3: CASGLGSATDTQYF. The CDR3 DNA is TGTGCTAGTGGTTTGGGGAGCGCCACAGATACGCAGTATTTT. The rearrangement links TRBV12-5 to TRBJ2-3; D gene uncertain. The V end lost 1 base, the J end lost 2 bases, and 7 bases lay between the germline ends. Germline V lookup: CDR1 LGHNT, CDR2 FRNRAP. The length of the CDR3 is 14 residues. The whole variable domain, remainder taken from reference TRBV12-5 and TRBJ2-3, is DARVTQTPRHKVTEMGQEVTMRCQPILGHNTVFWYRQTMMQGLELLAYFRNRAPLDDSGMPKDRFSAEMPDATLATLKIQPSEPRDSAVYFCASGLGSATDTQYFGPGTRLTVL.

This clonotype was detected only a few times. The V call is TRBV6-5, the J call TRBJ2-7; possible D gene TRBD2, 7 bases. Trimming took 3 bases from V and 0 from J, leaving 18 bases between them. Germline loops: CDR1 MNHEY, CDR2 SVGAGI. CDR3 length equals 17 residues. The CDR3 loop is CASSYIRGAKPSYEQYF. The DNA for the CDR3 is TGTGCCAGCAGTTATATCCGGGGGGCCAAGCCCTCCTACGAGCAGTACTTC.

This clonotype was seen repeatedly, ten times or more. This chain joins TRBV7-6 and TRBJ1-3; 8 bases are shared with TRBD1. Germline lookup yields CDR1 SGHVS and CDR2 FNYEAQ. V lost 4 bases to trimming and J lost 8 bases; unmatched junction nucleotides: 4. The CDR3 runs 13 residues. The chain's CDR3 is CASSSDRVDTIYF. The CDR3 DNA sequence: TGTGCCAGCAGCTCGGACAGGGTAGACACCATATATTTT.

This clonotype was found many times. The rearrangement joins TRBV6-2 or TRBV6-3 to TRBJ2-7, with TRBD2 matching 13 bases. Trimming at V came to 0 bases and at J to 0 bases, leaving 2 bases not matched to a gene. Germline V gene sequence: CDR1 MNHEY, CDR2 SVGEGT. The CDR3 has 17 amino acids. CDR3 sequence reads: CASSYSGLAGSSYEQYF. CDR3 in DNA: TGTGCCAGCAGTTACTCGGGACTAGCGGGGTCCTCCTACGAGCAGTACTTC.

This clonotype was observed a few times. V is TRBV18 and J is TRBJ2-7; 12 nucleotides align to TRBD1. The V gene end was trimmed by 4 bases and the J gene end by 6 bases; junction bases not matched to a gene: 7. The V gene's germline CDR1 is KGHSH and CDR2 LQKENI. The CDR3 spans 15 residues. CDR3 sequence: CASSREGQGAFEQYF. For the CDR3, the DNA is TGTGCCAGCTCACGGGAGGGACAGGGGGCTTTCGAGCAGTACTTC.

This clonotype was observed a handful of times. The V call is TRBV5-6, the J call TRBJ2-5; TRBD2 is a possible D gene (6 bases). The germline gives CDR1 SGHDT, CDR2 YYEEEE. The CDR3 spans 14 residues. V lost 0 bases and J lost 2, with 8 bases in between. CDR3 protein: CASSLGLGQETQYF. The CDR3 nucleotides read TGTGCCAGCAGCTTGGGACTAGGTCAAGAGACCCAGTACTTC.